This TCR beta chain was identified during a study of graft-versus-host responses after intestinal transplantation (dated by TCRdb to the early 2020s). In terms of the full investigation: Recipients received multivisceral, liver-intestinal, or isolated intestinal transplants. Every recipient was given anti-thymocyte globulin induction, then maintenance tacrolimus and steroids for two to three years. After intestinal transplantation, graft-versus-host and host-versus-graft alloreactive T cell clones were followed in the graft, circulation and bone marrow using bulk TCR-beta CDR3 sequencing. To identify alloreactive clones, pre-transplant mixed lymphocyte reaction products were sequenced and compared with unstimulated pre-transplant donor and recipient T cells. Of the roughly 24 intestinal transplant recipients enrolled in the cohort, one of whom was a retransplant, 3 patients without pretransplant specimens were excluded. Donor T cell macrochimerism was defined as a peak of at least 4% donor T cells among recipient peripheral blood mononuclear cells. Rather than going through the commercial service, samples from a few later patients were sequenced in-house on an Illumina MiSeq and processed with MiXCR. Study-level results and caveats: Conclusions were limited by the relatively low number and heterogeneity of intestinal transplant patients. Peak levels of circulating GvH clones were associated with declines in HvG clones early after transplant. Patients with donor T cell macrochimerism had high GvH to HvG T cell clonal ratios in their allografts. GvH clones were detected in recipient bone marrow, and some of these GvH clones were observed earlier in ileal mucosa or blood, consistent with an intestinal mucosal origin.

This clone has only one observation. Its cognate antigen has yet to be identified. No base quality values were provided; no much bigger clone lies one nucleotide off. The library was produced with the immunoSEQ multiplex PCR assay. High-throughput TCR-beta CDR3 sequencing of genomic DNA from most patients was performed by Adaptive Biotechnologies. Per the authors' processing: TCR sequencing data for around 19 patients were retrieved from Adaptive's ImmunoSEQ software; a few other patients were processed with MiXCR and VDJtools. CDR3 nucleotide sequences shared by donor and recipient were removed because the origin of these sequences could not be assigned. To be classed as alloreactive, a clone needed at least 2-fold expansion over unstimulated cells and a minimum CFSE-low frequency of 0.002% (template counts) or 0.001% (read counts). Clones detected in sequenced pre-transplant spleen, lymph node, or MLR CFSE-low populations of the donor or recipient were defined as mappable. The cumulative frequency of alloreactive clones was calculated as a percentage of all sequences, weighted by copy number. The table was pulled from immuneACCESS by TCRdb, which kept in-frame rearrangements only. Such tables lose some clones; where checked, under half of the loss comes from unresolved V genes, and the rest has no known cause. That table gives V, J and clone size, and the DNA gave D and trimming. The sample profile shows fewer than 75,000 clones; roughly 90% of them were found once. In total, the top ten clones hold 1.5% to 2% of the sample.

In the first month after transplant, blood samples were collected up to 4 times, and after that at least monthly when available. Measured from the cysteine to the phenylalanine, the CDR3 is 14 residues long. Only the CDR3 region is kept as DNA, spanning 42 bases read in frame from base 1. At the junction V is shortened by 5 bases and J by 10 bases; bases outside the gene matches: 7. Reading the germline V gene gives CDR1 SGHVS and CDR2 FQNEAQ. The chain was built from TRBV7-8 and TRBJ1-6, with 8 central nucleotides matching TRBD1. The source material was PBMCs, sampled 26 days after transplant. The sequence derives from a human patient who received an intestinal transplant, so some T cells may come from the graft donor. In nucleotide form, the sequence is TGTGCCAGCAGCCCCAGGGGGCTTTTATCACCCCTCCACTTT. Translated, it reads CASSPRGLLSPLHF.